This T cell receptor (beta chain) was retrieved from a study of T cells in localized non-small cell lung cancer. In regard to this clone: Its antigen is currently unknown.

The assay was immunoSEQ multiplex PCR, and TCRdb's table has in-frame clones only and misses some. The sample has under 35,000 clones, 85% to 95% seen once. V lost 0 bases and J lost 6, with 6 bases in between. CDR3 length: 13 amino acids. Germline CDR1 and CDR2: MNHNY and SVGAGI (reference sequence). Study observations and caveats: Overall survival was longer when the density of T cells in the blood was higher.

The chain couples TRBV6-6 to TRBJ1-5; D unresolved. The receptor was derived from a female donor aged 60 or older with stage I lung adenocarcinoma. Source: peripheral blood, taken before any cancer treatment. Written as DNA, the CDR3 is TGTGCCAGCAGTTACTCCGAAATTCAGCCCCAGCATTTT. This sequence encodes CASSYSEIQPQHF.